Below are 20 T cell receptor beta chains sequenced from a single sample in a study of blood T cell repertoires in COVID-19. TCRdb's copy holds only in-frame clones and misses some; the assay was immunoSEQ multiplex PCR. The sample lists over 200,000 clones; around nine tenths were seen once. The sequenced sample consisted of peripheral blood. The source is a man aged 40-49 years who had recovered from COVID-19.

The chain employs TRBV11-2 and TRBJ2-3, with TRBD2 matching over 7 bases. V lost 3 bases and J lost 5; bases outside the gene matches: 17. Per germline, CDR1 SGHAT and CDR2 FQNNGV. There are 18 residues in the CDR3. CDR3 in DNA: TGTGCCAGCAGCTTCTCAGGACTAGGGGTTCGGTTCGGAGATACGCAGTATTTT. It specifies CASSFSGLGVRFGDTQYF.

This clone has just a few counts. The chain uses TRBV7-9 and TRBJ2-2, with D possibly matching TRBD1 (5 bases). V shed 2 bases and J shed 4 bases, with 20 bases lying between them. Germline loops: CDR1 SEHNR, CDR2 FQNEAQ (reference sequence). The CDR3 runs to 18 residues. The CDR3, as DNA: TGTGCCAGCAGCTTAAGGGGCGTGACGGTAGCAGCCACCGGGGAGCTGTTTTTT. This sequence encodes CASSLRGVTVAATGELFF.

DNA of the CDR3: TGTGCCAGTAGTATAGATGAACAGGGCTACTATGGCTACACCTTC. Its protein is CASSIDEQGYYGYTF. The chain employs TRBV19 and TRBJ1-2, with D maybe TRBD1 (6 bases). CDR1 is LNHDA and CDR2 is SQIVND in the germline V gene (reference sequence). The CDR3 runs to 15 residues. Trimming left V 0 bases short and J 3 bases short, with 11 bases between.

Concerning this clone: The same CDR3 is also encoded by other DNA sequences in this sample. The V and J genes are TRBV29-1 and TRBJ2-2; no reliable D call. Trimming stripped 5 bases from V and 4 bases from J, with 8 bases between. Germline V gives CDR1 SQVTM, CDR2 ANQGSEA. The CDR3 spans 12 residues. CDR3 amino acids: CSVRHGTGELFF. The CDR3 DNA reads as TGCAGCGTTAGACACGGCACCGGGGAGCTGTTTTTT.

The CDR3 nucleotides are TGTGCCAGTAGTACCACAGGGTTGAACACTGAAGCTTTCTTT. It codes for CASSTTGLNTEAFF. The chain carries TRBV19 and TRBJ1-1, with a possible D match to TRBD1 (6 bases). Deletions cut 4 bases from V and 0 bases from J, with 9 bases between. CDR1 is LNHDA, CDR2 SQIVND, per germline (reference sequence). The CDR3 spans 14 residues.

This chain uses TRBV9 with TRBJ1-2; 9 bases are shared with TRBD1. Germline V gene data show CDR1 as SGDLS and CDR2 as YYNGEE. Trimming removed 2 bases from V and 5 bases from J; junction bases left unmatched: 4. CDR3 length: 14 amino acids. The CDR3 DNA reads TGTGCCAGCAGCGTGGCCGGGACAGGGTATGGCTACACCTTC. It specifies CASSVAGTGYGYTF.

This chain links TRBV5-8 with TRBJ1-1; no firm D call. Trimming cost V 0 bases and J 1 base, with 10 bases left between them. Per the germline V gene, CDR1 is SGHTS and CDR2 is YDEGEE. This CDR3 is built from 15 residues. CDR3 amino acids: CASSLVVRANTEAFF. CDR3 bases: TGTGCCAGCAGCTTGGTTGTGAGGGCGAACACTGAAGCTTTCTTT.

The V and J genes are TRBV18 and TRBJ2-2, with 8 bases lining up with TRBD1. This CDR3 comprises 15 residues. The V gene's germline CDR1 is KGHSH and CDR2 LQKENI. V trimming: 3 bases; J trimming: 4 bases; junction bases outside the gene matches: 4. CDR3 loop: CASSPRGRFTGELFF. The CDR3 coding sequence is TGTGCCAGCTCACCCAGGGGGCGGTTCACCGGGGAGCTGTTTTTT.

The chain has TRBV14 and TRBJ2-7; 8 bases are a match to TRBD1. CDR1 is SGHDN, CDR2 FVKESK, per germline. V shed 2 bases and J 3 bases; nucleotides not matched to a gene: 18. This CDR3 contains 19 residues. CDR3 in amino acids: CASSQFWRQGSPGDYEQYF. DNA of the CDR3: TGTGCCAGCAGCCAATTTTGGAGACAGGGGTCCCCAGGGGACTACGAGCAGTACTTC. Using reference TRBV14 and TRBJ2-7 for the parts outside the CDR3, the full variable domain is EAGVTQFPSHSVIEKGQTVTLRCDPISGHDNLYWYRRVMGKEIKFLLHFVKESKQDESGMPNNRFLAERTGGTYSTLKVQPAELEDSGVYFCASSQFWRQGSPGDYEQYFGPGTRLTVT.

This rearrangement joins TRBV18 to TRBJ2-2, with 7 bases matching TRBD2. The germline V gene has CDR1 KGHSH and CDR2 LQKENI. V lost 6 bases, J lost 4 bases, and 8 bases stayed unmatched. The CDR3 covers 15 residues. The CDR3 protein is CASSIVGEGTGELFF. The CDR3 region has the DNA TGTGCCAGCTCGATCGTCGGGGAGGGCACCGGGGAGCTGTTTTTT.

The chain recombines TRBV7-6 with TRBJ1-4; 9 nucleotides agree with TRBD1. This CDR3 region has 20 residues. Germline lookup yields CDR1 SGHVS and CDR2 FNYEAQ. V gave up 3 bases and J gave up 4 bases; unmatched junction bases: 18. CDR3 DNA: TGTGCCAGCAGCTTTTCGGACGGTAACAGGGGGCGGCCATTTAATGAAAAACTGTTTTTT. It encodes CASSFSDGNRGRPFNEKLFF.

This clone was seen once. This rearrangement joins TRBV7-9 to TRBJ1-1; no firm D call. Germline CDR1 SEHNR, CDR2 FQNEAQ (reference sequence). CDR3 length: 12 residues. The V end lost 1 base, the J end lost 8 bases, and 8 bases lay between the germline ends. The CDR3 reads CASSLGWAEAFF. The DNA for the CDR3 is TGTGCCAGCAGCTTAGGGTGGGCCGAAGCTTTCTTT.

The chain joins TRBV11-2 to TRBJ2-5; 7 nucleotides agree with TRBD1. Trimming at V came to 0 bases and at J to 5 bases, leaving 12 bases not matched to a gene. The CDR3 length is 17 residues. CDR1 and CDR2 (germline): SGHAT, FQNNGV. CDR3 amino acids: CASSLEVFDRAVETQYF. CDR3 bases: TGTGCCAGCAGCTTAGAAGTATTCGACAGGGCAGTGGAGACCCAGTACTTC.

This chain links TRBV18 with TRBJ2-3; TRBD1 matches at 7 bases. Looked up from germline, CDR1 is KGHSH and CDR2 is LQKENI. The CDR3 runs to 15 residues. V gave up 4 bases and J gave up 2 bases; unmatched junction bases: 6. Written as DNA, the CDR3 is TGTGCCAGCTCACTTAGACAGGGAACCACAGATACGCAGTATTTT. Protein product: CASSLRQGTTDTQYF.

The genes are TRBV6-5 and TRBJ2-7; a possible D gene is TRBD1 (5 bases). The germline V and J ends were trimmed by 7 bases and 0 bases, with 13 bases remaining between them. The CDR3 loop spans 14 amino acids. CDR1 MNHEY and CDR2 SVGAGI come from the germline V gene. The DNA of the CDR3 is TGTGCCAGCAAGAAGGGGCCGAGCTCCTACGAGCAGTACTTC. Translating it yields CASKKGPSSYEQYF.

The V call is TRBV5-1, the J call TRBJ1-2; TRBD1 matches 7 bases. CDR3 length: 15 residues. CDR1 is SGHRS and CDR2 is YFSETQ in the germline V gene. V was pared by 1 base and J by 6 bases, with 9 bases of the junction left unmatched. The CDR3 sequence: CASSLSAGQYNGYTF. The DNA for the CDR3 is TGCGCCAGCAGCTTGTCTGCGGGACAGTACAATGGCTACACCTTC.

V usage is TRBV7-9 and J usage is TRBJ1-3; 7 bases are a match to TRBD1. V trimming: 6 bases; J trimming: 0 bases; junction bases outside the gene matches: 5. The CDR3 runs to 15 residues. The germline gives CDR1 SEHNR, CDR2 FQNEAQ (reference sequence). The CDR3 DNA reads TGTGCCAGCAGAGGGGGCAGGTCCTCTGGAAACACCATATATTTT. Its translation: CASRGGRSSGNTIYF.

Ten or more counts support this clone. The genes are TRBV6-5 and TRBJ1-2; a possible D gene is TRBD1 (5 bases). The CDR3 totals 14 residues. Trimming stripped 5 bases from V and 3 bases from J, with 13 bases between. The germline V gene has CDR1 MNHEY and CDR2 SVGAGI. CDR3 sequence (DNA): TGTGCCAGCAGTCCCTCGCAGGGTTACTATGGCTACACCTTC. This translates into CASSPSQGYYGYTF.

There are a few counts of this clone. The chain links TRBV27 to TRBJ2-1; D gene uncertain. Looked up from germline, CDR1 is MNHEY and CDR2 is SMNVEV (reference sequence). V shed 8 bases and J shed 4 bases, with 9 bases lying between them. This CDR3 contains 12 residues. CDR3 residues: CASGLLYNEQFF. As DNA, the CDR3 is TGTGCCAGCGGCCTCCTTTACAATGAGCAGTTCTTC.

On this clone itself: Other nucleotide sequences from this sample produce the same CDR3. The rearrangement links TRBV5-1 to TRBJ1-2; D is possibly TRBD1 (6 bases). CDR3 length: 12 amino acids. V gave up 2 bases and J gave up 8 bases, with 10 bases separating them. CDR1 SGHRS and CDR2 YFSETQ come from the germline V gene. CDR3 DNA: TGCGCCAGCAGCTTATCTGGGGGCGGCTACACCTTC. This codes for CASSLSGGGYTF.